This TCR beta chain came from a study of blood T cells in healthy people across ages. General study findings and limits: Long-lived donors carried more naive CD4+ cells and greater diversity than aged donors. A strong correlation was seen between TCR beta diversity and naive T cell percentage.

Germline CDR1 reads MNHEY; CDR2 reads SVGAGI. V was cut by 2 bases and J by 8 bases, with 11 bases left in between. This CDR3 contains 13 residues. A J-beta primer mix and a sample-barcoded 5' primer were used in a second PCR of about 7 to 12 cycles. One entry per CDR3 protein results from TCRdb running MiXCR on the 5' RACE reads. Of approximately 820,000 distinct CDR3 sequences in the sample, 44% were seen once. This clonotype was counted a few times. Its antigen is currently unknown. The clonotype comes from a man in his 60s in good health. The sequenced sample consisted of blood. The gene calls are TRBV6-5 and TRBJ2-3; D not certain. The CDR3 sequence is CASSYRLESTQYF. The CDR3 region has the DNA TGTGCCAGCAGTTACCGACTTGAGTCTACGCAGTATTTT.